These 26 T cell receptor beta chains were all obtained from the same sample, sequenced in a study of OX40 agonist ivuxolimab in advanced cancers. TCRdb keeps only in-frame clones here, not all; method: immunoSEQ multiplex PCR. The sample contains some 26,000 clones, around four fifths of which appear only once. This sample comprised CD4+ or CD8+ T cells sorted from blood, obtained in a trial of the OX40 agonist ivuxolimab. The receptors derive from an adult with an advanced solid tumor such as melanoma, head and neck, liver or kidney cancer.

The V call is TRBV5-1, the J call TRBJ2-2; unclear D gene. Germline assignment: CDR1 SGHRS and CDR2 YFSETQ. V lost 4 bases, J lost 3 bases, and 4 bases lay in between. CDR3 size: 12 residues. CDR3 nucleotide sequence: TGCGCCAGCAGCCCGGACACCGGGGAGCTGTTTTTT. This sequence encodes CASSPDTGELFF.

The chain recombines TRBV6-5 with TRBJ2-3, with unresolved D. This CDR3 is built from 13 residues. Germline CDR1 reads MNHEY; CDR2 reads SVGAGI. V lost 5 bases and J lost 0, with 6 bases in between. The CDR3 bases are TGTGCCAGCAGTGTACGCAGCACAGATACGCAGTATTTT. This encodes CASSVRSTDTQYF.

About this clone: At one end the junction does not follow the germline gene, possibly because of a read error. The genes are TRBV6-1 and TRBJ2-1, with D hard to call. There are 14 residues in the CDR3. Per the germline V gene, CDR1 is MNHNS and CDR2 is SASEGT. The CDR3 DNA reads as TGTGCCAGCAGTGAGGAGAGCTCCTACAATGGGCAGTTCTTC. This sequence encodes CASSEESSYNGQFF.

This clone was counted only a few times. The gene calls are TRBV6-4 and TRBJ1-1; no clear D gene. This CDR3 is built from 13 residues. Per germline, CDR1 MRHNA and CDR2 SNTAGT. Trimming cost V 4 bases and J 2 bases, with 8 bases left between them. The CDR3 sequence is CASSAGSNTEAFF. The CDR3 DNA sequence: TGTGCCAGCAGTGCGGGCTCCAACACTGAAGCTTTCTTT.

The chain carries TRBV11-2 and TRBJ1-6, with TRBD1 as a possible D gene (5 bases). The CDR3 has 16 amino acids. Trimming took 0 bases from V and 9 from J, leaving 15 bases between them. Germline CDR1 is SGHAT and CDR2 is FQNNGV. CDR3 region: CASSLDRPGGGSPLHF. The DNA of the CDR3 is TGTGCCAGCAGCTTAGATCGGCCTGGGGGTGGTTCACCCCTCCACTTT.

This clone was picked up one time. The chain joins TRBV7-2 to TRBJ2-1; 12 bases are a match to TRBD2. Germline CDR1 is SGHTA and CDR2 is FQGNSA. J lost 4 bases, V lost 4 bases, and 8 bases had no gene match. The CDR3 runs 17 residues. The CDR3: CASSYGLAGINYNEQFF. CDR3 sequence (DNA): TGTGCCAGCAGCTATGGACTAGCGGGGATCAATTACAATGAGCAGTTCTTC. The variable domain in full, with the rest retrieved from reference TRBV7-2 and TRBJ2-1, is GAGVSQSPSNKVTEKGKDVELRCDPISGHTALYWYRQSLGQGLEFLIYFQGNSAPDKSGLPSDRFSAERTGGSVSTLTIQRTQQEDSAVYLCASSYGLAGINYNEQFFGPGTRLTVL.

The chain employs TRBV7-6 and TRBJ2-3; 7 nucleotides agree with TRBD2. The CDR3 spans 12 residues. The germline gives CDR1 SGHVS, CDR2 FNYEAQ. V dropped 4 bases and J dropped 8; count of bases not matched to a gene: 3. CDR3: CASSSGGGTQYF. In DNA form, the CDR3 reads TGTGCCAGCAGCTCTGGGGGGGGTACGCAGTATTTT.

The chain carries TRBV21-1 and TRBJ1-5. TRBV21-1 is termed a pseudogene. CDR3 length: 13 residues. The CDR3 DNA is TGTGCCAGCAGCAATAGAAGAGCCCAGCCCCAGCATTTT. Its protein is CASSNRRAQPQHF.

The rearrangement joins TRBV19 to TRBJ1-5; D is undetermined. Trimming pared 3 bases from V and 5 bases from J, leaving 8 bases between. CDR3 length: 13 amino acids. Germline values: CDR1 LNHDA, CDR2 SQIVND (reference sequence). The CDR3 loop reads CASSIWSHQPQHF. The DNA of the CDR3 is TGTGCCAGTAGTATTTGGAGTCATCAGCCCCAGCATTTT.

The V gene is TRBV5-1, the J gene TRBJ1-2, with 7 bases matching TRBD1. The V gene end was trimmed by 4 bases and the J gene end by 8 bases; junction bases not matched to a gene: 8. The CDR3 loop spans 13 amino acids. Germline V lookup: CDR1 SGHRS, CDR2 YFSETQ. DNA for the CDR3: TGCGCCAGCAGCAGGGGACAGCTCCGGGGCTACACCTTC. Its protein product is CASSRGQLRGYTF.

V usage is TRBV13 and J usage is TRBJ2-7, with D tentatively TRBD1 (6 bases). V dropped 4 bases and J dropped 0 bases, with 16 bases sitting between them. Germline lookup yields CDR1 PRHDT and CDR2 FYEKMQ (reference sequence). The CDR3 runs 16 residues. The CDR3 DNA reads as TGTGCCAGCAGCTCCAAGGACAGCGTAAACTCCTACGAGCAGTACTTC. Its protein product is CASSSKDSVNSYEQYF. Looking up the rest from reference TRBV13 and TRBJ2-7 gives the full variable domain: AAGVIQSPRHLIKEKRETATLKCYPIPRHDTVYWYQQGPGQDPQFLISFYEKMQSDKGSIPDRFSAQQFSDYHSELNMSSLELGDSALYFCASSSKDSVNSYEQYFGPGTRLTVT.

This chain connects TRBV6-5 to TRBJ1-2; 8 nucleotides line up with TRBD1. Germline CDR1 reads MNHEY; CDR2 reads SVGAGI. V shed 4 bases, J shed 7 bases, and the junction held 5 bases outside the gene matches. This CDR3 spans 13 amino acids. The CDR3 DNA reads as TGTGCCAGCAGTTCGACAGGGGAACTTGGCTACACCTTC. Protein sequence: CASSSTGELGYTF.

The chain links TRBV5-1 to TRBJ2-1; 7 bases match TRBD2. The germline gives CDR1 SGHRS, CDR2 YFSETQ. The CDR3 spans 14 residues. V was clipped by 0 bases and J by 6 bases; unmatched bases: 3. CDR3 amino acids: CASSLVAGVNEQFF. The CDR3 DNA follows: TGCGCCAGCAGCTTGGTTGCGGGAGTCAATGAGCAGTTCTTC.

CDR3 sequence (DNA): TGCGCCAGCAAGCAGGGCCTGGATGGCTACACCTTC. Encoded protein: CASKQGLDGYTF. The chain employs TRBV10-2 and TRBJ1-2, with a possible D match to TRBD1 (5 bases). Germline-derived CDR1 and CDR2 are WSHSY and SAAADI. Trimming took 7 bases from V and 6 from J, leaving 12 bases between them. The CDR3 is 12 amino acids.

This sequence joins TRBV27 and TRBJ2-3; tentative D call: TRBD2 (6 bases). The CDR3 is 15 residues long. Trimming took 6 bases from V and 4 from J, leaving 17 bases between them. CDR1 is MNHEY and CDR2 is SMNVEV in the germline V gene (reference sequence). The DNA of the CDR3 is TGTGCCAGCAGCCTAGCGTTAACCCTCGCAGATACGCAGTATTTT. Its protein is CASSLALTLADTQYF.

V gene TRBV9 combines with J gene TRBJ2-5, with D unresolved. Per germline, CDR1 SGDLS and CDR2 YYNGEE. There are 13 residues in the CDR3. Trimming cost V 6 bases and J 2 bases, with 11 bases left between them. CDR3 protein: CASTPLYQETQYF. DNA for the CDR3: TGTGCCAGCACCCCCCTGTATCAAGAGACCCAGTACTTC.

This chain links TRBV5-4 with TRBJ1-3; unclear D gene. The CDR3 loop spans 15 amino acids. The germline V and J ends were trimmed by 4 bases and 3 bases, with 14 bases remaining between them. Germline CDR1 SGHNT, CDR2 YYREEE (reference sequence). The DNA of the CDR3 is TGTGCCAGCAGCCTGGCATCTGTGGATGGAAACACCATATATTTT. It encodes CASSLASVDGNTIYF.

This clone came up once. The rearrangement links TRBV7-9 to TRBJ2-1; D might be TRBD1 or TRBD2, each matching 5 bases. The CDR3 has 15 residues. Germline lookup yields CDR1 SEHNR and CDR2 FQNEAQ (reference sequence). Trimming took 3 bases from V and 6 from J, leaving 15 bases between them. CDR3 nucleotide sequence: TGTGCCAGCAGCTTCCTGGGGGAATTGATCAATGAGCAGTTCTTC. This gives the protein CASSFLGELINEQFF.

V usage is TRBV27 and J usage is TRBJ2-3; tentative D call: TRBD1 (5 bases). This CDR3 is built from 15 residues. Germline lookup yields CDR1 MNHEY and CDR2 SMNVEV (reference sequence). V gave up 6 bases and J gave up 1 base, with 14 bases separating them. CDR3 DNA sequence: TGTGCCAGCAGCTCTGGTCAGGGTCGCACAGATACGCAGTATTTT. Residues: CASSSGQGRTDTQYF.

The rearrangement links TRBV6-1 to TRBJ2-3; TRBD1 aligns across 7 bases. CDR1 MNHNS and CDR2 SASEGT come from the germline V gene. V lost 9 bases and J lost 6; bases outside the gene matches: 15. The CDR3 has 15 amino acids. CDR3 coding DNA: TGTGCCAGTAGGGAAACAGGGGCCGCCGTCGATACGCAGTATTTT. Translation gives CASRETGAAVDTQYF.

In its sample, this clone was seen a few times. V is TRBV11-2 and J is TRBJ1-1; D is possibly TRBD1 (5 bases). This CDR3 is built from 13 residues. Trimming cost V 5 bases and J 2 bases, with 9 bases left between them. Germline CDR1 and CDR2: SGHAT and FQNNGV. The CDR3 bases are TGTGCCAGCAGCACCTGGACAAACACTGAAGCTTTCTTT. It yields the protein CASSTWTNTEAFF.

This clone occurred once. The V and J genes are TRBV11-2 and TRBJ2-7, with D perhaps TRBD2 (6 bases). The V gene lost 4 bases and the J gene lost 2 bases, with 12 bases spanning the gap. Germline CDR1 reads SGHAT; CDR2 reads FQNNGV. The CDR3 loop spans 14 amino acids. CDR3 nucleotides: TGTGCCAGCAGCTCGGGACTCGCAGCCTACGAGCAGTACTTC. This codes for CASSSGLAAYEQYF.

The chain has TRBV7-9 and TRBJ2-3; the match to TRBD1 covers 7 bases. V shed 5 bases, J shed 1 base, and the junction held 12 bases outside the gene matches. Germline lookup yields CDR1 SEHNR and CDR2 FQNEAQ (reference sequence). The CDR3 extends over 17 amino acids. CDR3 amino acids: CASSALTGEAGTDTQYF. The CDR3 DNA reads TGTGCCAGCAGCGCTCTTACAGGGGAAGCGGGCACAGATACGCAGTATTTT.

This chain joins TRBV5-1 and TRBJ2-7; 7 bases agree with TRBD1. The CDR3 runs 14 residues. Trimming at V came to 4 bases and at J to 2 bases, leaving 6 bases not matched to a gene. The V gene's germline CDR1 is SGHRS and CDR2 YFSETQ. Written as DNA, the CDR3 is TGCGCCAGCAGCGGGGACAGCTATCCCTACGAGCAGTACTTC. It encodes CASSGDSYPYEQYF.

The chain combines TRBV18 with TRBJ2-7, with TRBD1 as a possible D gene (5 bases). Trimming removed 4 bases at V and 5 bases at J, with 12 bases between. The CDR3 loop spans 13 amino acids. The germline gives CDR1 KGHSH, CDR2 LQKENI. CDR3 sequence (DNA): TGTGCCAGCTCACTTCAGGGAATCAACGAGCAGTACTTC. It encodes CASSLQGINEQYF.

The gene calls are TRBV4-1 and TRBJ1-5, with no clear D. V lost 6 bases and J lost 2, with 14 bases in between. This CDR3 region has 15 residues. Germline assignment: CDR1 MGHRA and CDR2 YSYEKL. This CDR3 is CASSLDPLGNQPQHF. CDR3 nucleotide sequence: TGCGCCAGCAGTTTGGACCCCTTAGGCAATCAGCCCCAGCATTTT.